These T cell receptor beta chains were read from a single sample in a study of T cells in Graves' hyperthyroidism and ophthalmopathy. MiXCR, run by TCRdb on the multiplex PCR reads, gives a single entry per CDR3 protein. In the table there are more than 550,000 distinct CDR3 sequences, about 45% of which are singletons. Sequencing was carried out using peripheral blood or thyroid tissue (not recorded which). The source is an adult man with Graves' disease, either hyperthyroidism or ophthalmopathy (not recorded which). The CDR3 runs from the conserved cysteine through the conserved F or W. The D gene is left open where the match is weak. Size is omitted from some rows. Given values are once, few, many or a class for expanded clones.

cdr3_nt: TGCAGCGTACCCCGGGACGCCAATCAGCCCCAGCATTTT
cdr3_aa: CSVPRDANQPQHF
v_call: TRBV29-1
d_call: .
clone_size: .
j_call: TRBJ1-5

cdr3_nt: TGTGCCAGCAGCTCAGGGTATCGCCAAGAGACCCAGTACTTC
cdr3_aa: CASSSGYRQETQYF
v_call: TRBV7-8
d_call: .
clone_size: .
j_call: TRBJ2-5

cdr3_nt: TGCGCCAGCAGCCCACCGGGACTAGCGAACCAAGAGACCCAGTACTTC
cdr3_aa: CASSPPGLANQETQYF
v_call: TRBV7-9
d_call: TRBD2
clone_size: few
j_call: TRBJ2-5

cdr3_nt: TGCAGTGCTGGTGACAGGGGCCAGAACACTGAAGCTTTCTTT
cdr3_aa: CSAGDRGQNTEAFF
v_call: TRBV20-1
d_call: TRBD1
clone_size: .
j_call: TRBJ1-1

cdr3_nt: TGTGCCAGCAGCCAAGACGGGGGGCGGGCTGAGCAGTACTTC
cdr3_aa: CASSQDGGRAEQYF
v_call: TRBV7-9
d_call: .
clone_size: .
j_call: TRBJ2-7

cdr3_nt: TGTGCCATCAGTGACGGGGATACGCAGTATTTT
cdr3_aa: CAISDGDTQYF
v_call: TRBV10-3
d_call: .
clone_size: few
j_call: TRBJ2-3

cdr3_nt: TGCAGCGTTAGGGACAGGGGGCTTTATAGCAATCAGCCCCAGCATTTT
cdr3_aa: CSVRDRGLYSNQPQHF
v_call: TRBV29-1
d_call: TRBD1
clone_size: .
j_call: TRBJ1-5

cdr3_nt: TGTGCCACCAGTGATTTACACAGCCCTGAAGCTTTCTTT
cdr3_aa: CATSDLHSPEAFF
v_call: TRBV24-1
d_call: .
clone_size: .
j_call: TRBJ1-1

cdr3_nt: TGTGCCAGCAGCGTCTATTCAGGGACAGGGGGCGTAGGTACTGAAGCTTTCTTT
cdr3_aa: CASSVYSGTGGVGTEAFF
v_call: TRBV9
d_call: TRBD1
clone_size: .
j_call: TRBJ1-1

cdr3_nt: TGCAGTGCTTCCGGGACCGAAGAGACCCAGTACTTC
cdr3_aa: CSASGTEETQYF
v_call: TRBV20-1
d_call: .
clone_size: .
j_call: TRBJ2-5

cdr3_nt: TGCGCCAAAGAAGAGGACAGGGGTGGCAATCAGCCCCAGCATTTT
cdr3_aa: CAKEEDRGGNQPQHF
v_call: TRBV5-1
d_call: TRBD1
clone_size: .
j_call: TRBJ1-5

cdr3_nt: TGCAGCGTTGGGGGGAGACCCAACCAAGAGACCCAGTACTTC
cdr3_aa: CSVGGRPNQETQYF
v_call: TRBV29-1
d_call: .
clone_size: once
j_call: TRBJ2-5

cdr3_nt: TGTGCCAGCATGAGAGGGGAGGCTAATGAAAAACTGCTTTTT
cdr3_aa: CASMRGEANEKLLF
v_call: TRBV11-1
d_call: .
clone_size: once
j_call: TRBJ1-4

cdr3_nt: TGTGCCAGCAGCTTAGGGGAGTTCACTGAAGCTCTCTTT
cdr3_aa: CASSLGEFTEALF
v_call: TRBV7-9
d_call: .
clone_size: .
j_call: TRBJ1-1

cdr3_nt: TGTGCCATCAGTTTCGACAGCTATGGCTACACCTTC
cdr3_aa: CAISFDSYGYTF
v_call: TRBV10-3
d_call: .
clone_size: .
j_call: TRBJ1-2

cdr3_nt: TGCAGTGCTAGGCGGGAGAAGTCTAACGAGCAGTACTTC
cdr3_aa: CSARREKSNEQYF
v_call: TRBV20-1
d_call: TRBD2
clone_size: .
j_call: TRBJ2-7

cdr3_nt: TGTGCCAGCAGCTTAGCAGGGCTGGGGGAGACCCAGTACTTC
cdr3_aa: CASSLAGLGETQYF
v_call: TRBV5-1
d_call: .
clone_size: many
j_call: TRBJ2-5

cdr3_nt: TGCAGTGCTAGTAGCGGAAGGGGTGGGGAAAAACTGTTTTTT
cdr3_aa: CSASSGRGGEKLFF
v_call: TRBV20-1
d_call: .
clone_size: .
j_call: TRBJ1-4

cdr3_nt: TGCGCCAGCGGCTTGGGGCTAGCGGGGGGAGCCTACGAGCAGTACTTC
cdr3_aa: CASGLGLAGGAYEQYF
v_call: TRBV5-1
d_call: TRBD2
clone_size: .
j_call: TRBJ2-7

cdr3_nt: TGTGCCAGCAGTTTAGAGGCTCCCTTTCTTGGCTACACCTTC
cdr3_aa: CASSLEAPFLGYTF
v_call: TRBV12-3/TRBV12-4
d_call: .
clone_size: few
j_call: TRBJ1-2

cdr3_nt: TGTGCCAGCAGCATAGCCGCGAATTCACCCCTCCACTTT
cdr3_aa: CASSIAANSPLHF
v_call: TRBV7-8
d_call: .
clone_size: .
j_call: TRBJ1-6

cdr3_nt: TGTGCCAGCAGTAAATCGGGACAGGGGGTCTACGAGCAGTACTTC
cdr3_aa: CASSKSGQGVYEQYF
v_call: TRBV14
d_call: TRBD1
clone_size: .
j_call: TRBJ2-7

cdr3_nt: TGTGCCAGCAGTACCCAGGGATCCGTCACTGAAGCTTTCTTT
cdr3_aa: CASSTQGSVTEAFF
v_call: TRBV2
d_call: .
clone_size: few
j_call: TRBJ1-1

cdr3_nt: TGTGCCAGCAGCTTAGAAGGGGATCGTGGCGGGGAGCTGTTTTTT
cdr3_aa: CASSLEGDRGGELFF
v_call: TRBV11-3
d_call: .
clone_size: .
j_call: TRBJ2-2

cdr3_nt: TGTGCCAGCAGTTTATCGATGGGGAGGAACACCATATATTTT
cdr3_aa: CASSLSMGRNTIYF
v_call: TRBV6-1
d_call: .
clone_size: few
j_call: TRBJ1-3

cdr3_nt: TGTGCCAGCAGCCCCGACTCGGAAAGGAACACTGAAGCTTTCTTT
cdr3_aa: CASSPDSERNTEAFF
v_call: TRBV7-9
d_call: .
clone_size: .
j_call: TRBJ1-1

cdr3_nt: TGTGCCAGCAGCCCCGGGAGCGAGTCAGCCCCCCAGCATTTT
cdr3_aa: CASSPGSESAPQHF
v_call: TRBV7-8
d_call: .
clone_size: few
j_call: TRBJ1-5

cdr3_nt: TGTGCCAGCAGTTACTTACAGGGAGTTAGCAATCAGCCCCAGCATTTT
cdr3_aa: CASSYLQGVSNQPQHF
v_call: TRBV2
d_call: .
clone_size: .
j_call: TRBJ1-5

cdr3_nt: TGTGCCAGCAGCTCCGGCTCACCACCCTACTATGGCTACACCTTC
cdr3_aa: CASSSGSPPYYGYTF
v_call: TRBV7-2
d_call: .
clone_size: many
j_call: TRBJ1-2

cdr3_nt: TGCGCCAGCAGCCCGGGACTAGCGGGGGTGCAAGAGACCCAGTACTTC
cdr3_aa: CASSPGLAGVQETQYF
v_call: TRBV5-1
d_call: TRBD2
clone_size: many
j_call: TRBJ2-5

cdr3_nt: TGTGCCAGCCTTGGGTCTAGCGGGAGGTCCTACGAGCAGTACTTC
cdr3_aa: CASLGSSGRSYEQYF
v_call: TRBV7-8
d_call: TRBD2
clone_size: .
j_call: TRBJ2-7